This T cell receptor beta chain appears in the sequencing data of a study of shared clonotypes between healthy human individuals. Study details: A donor's plate count was three for CD4 naive and three for CD4 memory; CD8 naive had two and CD8 memory one.

Worth noting for this clone: Its antigen is as yet unknown.

Recent acute infections and vaccinations were absent in the healthy HIV-negative adult donors. Repertoires were generated with immunoSEQ multiplex PCR, while TCRdb's copy carries only in-frame clones and drops some. The profile shows about 380,000 clones, 90% to 97% of them singletons. The CDR3 totals 15 residues. V lost 3 bases and J lost 2, with 12 bases in between. The germline CDR1 and CDR2 sequences are LNHDA and SQIVND (reference sequence). Notes on the study in general: Sorted-subset sequencing, rarefaction showed, was incomplete despite large depth. Among the subsets, naive ones generally showed larger estimated richness than memory ones.

This sequence originates from a man aged 25 to 45 in good health. This sequence joins TRBV19 and TRBJ2-3; tentatively, D is TRBD2 (5 bases). The sequenced material came from memory CD8+ T cells sorted from blood. The subset denotes: CD45RO+ cells pooled with CCR7-negative TemRA cells. CDR3 nucleotides: TGTGCCAGTAGTATCTTAGCGAGCGACACAGATACGCAGTATTTT. Translated, it gives CASSILASDTDTQYF. The full variable domain, completed using reference TRBV19 and TRBJ2-3, is DGGITQSPKYLFRKEGQNVTLSCEQNLNHDAMYWYRQDPGQGLRLIYYSQIVNDFQKGDIAEGYSVSREKKESFPLTVTSAQKNPTAFYLCASSILASDTDTQYFGPGTRLTVL.